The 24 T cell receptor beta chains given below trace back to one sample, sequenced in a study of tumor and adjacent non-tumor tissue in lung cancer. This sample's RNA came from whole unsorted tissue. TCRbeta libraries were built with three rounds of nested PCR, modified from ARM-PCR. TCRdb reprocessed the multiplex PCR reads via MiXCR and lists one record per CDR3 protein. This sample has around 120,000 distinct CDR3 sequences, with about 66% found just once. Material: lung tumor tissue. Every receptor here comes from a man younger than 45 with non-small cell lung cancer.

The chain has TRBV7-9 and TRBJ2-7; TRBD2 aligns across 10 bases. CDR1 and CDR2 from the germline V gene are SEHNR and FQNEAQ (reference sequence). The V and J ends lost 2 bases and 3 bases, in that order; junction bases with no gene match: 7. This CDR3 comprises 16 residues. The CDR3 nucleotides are TGTGCCAGCAGCTTAAGAGTCGCTAGCGGGAGCTACGAGCAGTACTTC. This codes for CASSLRVASGSYEQYF.

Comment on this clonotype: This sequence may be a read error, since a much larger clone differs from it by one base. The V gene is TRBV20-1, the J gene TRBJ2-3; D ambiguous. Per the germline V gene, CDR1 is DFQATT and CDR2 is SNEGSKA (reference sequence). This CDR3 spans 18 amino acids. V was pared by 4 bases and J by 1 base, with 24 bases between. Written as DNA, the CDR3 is TGCAGTGCTATCATTTCCCCCTTTCGTGCTGAGGGCACAGATACGCAGTATTTT. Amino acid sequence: CSAIISPFRAEGTDTQYF.

The CDR3 DNA follows: TGTGCCAGCAGTCTGACATGGGGCTCCTACGAGCAGTACTTC. Protein: CASSLTWGSYEQYF. This rearrangement joins TRBV6-5 to TRBJ2-7; D remains ambiguous. In germline, CDR1 is MNHEY, CDR2 SVGAGI. This CDR3 spans 14 amino acids. The V end lost 5 bases, the J end lost 0 bases, and 11 bases lay between the germline ends.

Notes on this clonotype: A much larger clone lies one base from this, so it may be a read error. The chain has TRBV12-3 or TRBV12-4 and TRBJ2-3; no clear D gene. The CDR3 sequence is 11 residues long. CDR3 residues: CASSSTDMQYF. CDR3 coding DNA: TGTGCCAGCAGTTCTACAGATATGCAGTATTTT.

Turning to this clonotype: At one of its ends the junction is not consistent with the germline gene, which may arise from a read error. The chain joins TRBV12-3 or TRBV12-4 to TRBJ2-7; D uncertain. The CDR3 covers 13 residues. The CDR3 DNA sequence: TGTGCCAGCAGTTTCGACGGGTACTACGATCAGTACTTC. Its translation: CASSFDGYYDQYF.

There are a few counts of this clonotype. The CDR3 loop is CASSVGPPVEAFF. The CDR3 DNA is TGTGCCAGCAGCGTCGGACCCCCAGTTGAAGCTTTCTTT. The V and J genes are TRBV13 and TRBJ1-1; no clear D. V lost 5 bases and J 7 bases, leaving 14 bases between the germline ends. The CDR3 sequence is 13 residues long. Germline V CDR1 and CDR2: PRHDT, FYEKMQ (reference sequence).

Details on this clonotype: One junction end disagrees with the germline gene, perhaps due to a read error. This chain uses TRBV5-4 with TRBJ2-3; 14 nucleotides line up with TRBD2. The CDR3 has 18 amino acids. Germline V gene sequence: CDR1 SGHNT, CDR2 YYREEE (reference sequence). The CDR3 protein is CASCPPGLAGAGTDTQYF. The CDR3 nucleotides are TGTGCCAGCTGCCCCCCGGGACTAGCGGGGGCCGGCACAGATACTCAGTATTTT.

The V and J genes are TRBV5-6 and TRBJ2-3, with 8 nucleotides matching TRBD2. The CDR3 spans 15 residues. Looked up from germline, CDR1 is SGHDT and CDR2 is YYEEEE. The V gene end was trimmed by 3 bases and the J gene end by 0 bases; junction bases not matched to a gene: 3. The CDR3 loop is CASSWGLGSTDTQYF. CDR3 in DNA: TGTGCCAGCAGCTGGGGACTAGGTAGCACAGATACGCAGTATTTT.

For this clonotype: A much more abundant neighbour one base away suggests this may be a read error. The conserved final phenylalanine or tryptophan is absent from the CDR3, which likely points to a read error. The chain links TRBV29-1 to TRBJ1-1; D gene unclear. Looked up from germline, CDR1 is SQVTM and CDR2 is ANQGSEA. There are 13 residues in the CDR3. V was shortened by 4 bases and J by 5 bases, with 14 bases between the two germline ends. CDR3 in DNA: TGCAGCGTTGTAGCGTTAACGGGGACTGAAGCTTTCTAT. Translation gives CSVVALTGTEAFY.

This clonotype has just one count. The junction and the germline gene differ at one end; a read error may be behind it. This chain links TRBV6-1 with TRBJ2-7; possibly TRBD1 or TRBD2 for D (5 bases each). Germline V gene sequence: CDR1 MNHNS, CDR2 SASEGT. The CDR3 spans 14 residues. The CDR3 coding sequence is TGTGCGAGCAGTGAAGTTGTGGGGCGGGCACCGCCCCGGTTC. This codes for CASSEVVGRAPPRF.

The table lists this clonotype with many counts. The CDR3 spells CASSLGLLAGGKNNEQFF. The CDR3 nucleotides read TGTGCCAGCAGCTTAGGGTTATTAGCGGGGGGGAAGAACAATGAGCAGTTCTTC. This chain uses TRBV11-2 with TRBJ2-1; 11 bases match TRBD2. The V gene's germline CDR1 is SGHAT and CDR2 FQNNGV. J lost 5 bases, V lost 1 base, and 10 bases had no gene match. The CDR3 is 18 residues long.

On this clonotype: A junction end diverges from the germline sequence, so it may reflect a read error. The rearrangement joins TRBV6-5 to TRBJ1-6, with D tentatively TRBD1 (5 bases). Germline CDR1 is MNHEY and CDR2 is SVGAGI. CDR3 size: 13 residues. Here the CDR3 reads CASSRDDNSSLHF. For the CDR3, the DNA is TGTGCCAGCAGCCGGGACGATAATTCATCCCTCCACTTT.

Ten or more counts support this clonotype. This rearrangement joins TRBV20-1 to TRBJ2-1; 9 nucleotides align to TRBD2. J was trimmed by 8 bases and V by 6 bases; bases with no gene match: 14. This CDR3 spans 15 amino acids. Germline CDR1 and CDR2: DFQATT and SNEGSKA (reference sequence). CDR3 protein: CSAFALAGGLDEQFF. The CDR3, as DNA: TGCAGTGCCTTCGCCCTGGCGGGGGGGCTCGATGAGCAGTTCTTC.

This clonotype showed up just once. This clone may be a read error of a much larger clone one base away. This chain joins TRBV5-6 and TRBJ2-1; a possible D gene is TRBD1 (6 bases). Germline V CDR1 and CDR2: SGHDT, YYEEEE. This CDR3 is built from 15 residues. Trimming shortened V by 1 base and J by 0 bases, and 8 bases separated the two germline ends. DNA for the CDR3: TGTGCCAGCAGCTTGACAGGGAACTCCTACAATGAGCAGTTCTTC. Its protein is CASSLTGNSYNEQFF.

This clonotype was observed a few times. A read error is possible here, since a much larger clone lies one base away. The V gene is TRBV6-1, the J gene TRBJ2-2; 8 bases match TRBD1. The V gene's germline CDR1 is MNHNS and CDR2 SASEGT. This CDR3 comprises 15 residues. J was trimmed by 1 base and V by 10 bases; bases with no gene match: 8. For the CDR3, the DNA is TGTGCCATCAGCTCCGGGACAGGGAACACCGGGGAGCTGTTTTTT. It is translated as CAISSGTGNTGELFF.

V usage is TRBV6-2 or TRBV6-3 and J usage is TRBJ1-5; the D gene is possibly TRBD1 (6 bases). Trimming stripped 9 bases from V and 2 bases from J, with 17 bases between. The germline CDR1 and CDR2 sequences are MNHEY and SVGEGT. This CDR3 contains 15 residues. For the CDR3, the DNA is TGTGCCAGTCCGTCGCCACGGGGGCGCAATCAGCCCCAGCATTTT. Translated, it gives CASPSPRGRNQPQHF.

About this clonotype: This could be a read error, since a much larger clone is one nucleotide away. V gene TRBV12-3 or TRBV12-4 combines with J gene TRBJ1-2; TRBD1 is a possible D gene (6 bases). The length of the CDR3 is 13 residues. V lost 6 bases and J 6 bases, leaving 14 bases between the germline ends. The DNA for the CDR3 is TGTGCCAGCAGCAGTGGGGGGGGCGATGGCTACACCTTC. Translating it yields CASSSGGGDGYTF.

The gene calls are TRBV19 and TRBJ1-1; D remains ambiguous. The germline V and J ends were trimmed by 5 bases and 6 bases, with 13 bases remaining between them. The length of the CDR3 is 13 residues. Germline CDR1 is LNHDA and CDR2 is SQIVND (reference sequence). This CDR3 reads CASSPPRVPEAFF. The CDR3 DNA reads TGTGCCAGTAGTCCCCCCCGGGTCCCTGAAGCTTTCTTT.

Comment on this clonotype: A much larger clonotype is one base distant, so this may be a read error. The CDR3 loop is CSDVDRGHNEQFF. The DNA for the CDR3 is TGCAGCGATGTAGACAGGGGGCACAATGAGCAGTTCTTC. The J gene is TRBJ2-1, the V gene TRBV29-1; TRBD1 matches at 10 bases. CDR1 SQVTM and CDR2 ANQGSEA come from the germline V gene. V lost 7 bases and J lost 5; bases outside the gene matches: 5. The CDR3 loop spans 13 amino acids.

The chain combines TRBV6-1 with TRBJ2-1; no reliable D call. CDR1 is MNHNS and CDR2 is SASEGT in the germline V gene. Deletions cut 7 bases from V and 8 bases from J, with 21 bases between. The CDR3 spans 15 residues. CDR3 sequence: CASMEEHILMDEQFF. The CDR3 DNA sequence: TGTGCCAGCATGGAAGAACACATCCTTATGGATGAGCAGTTCTTC.

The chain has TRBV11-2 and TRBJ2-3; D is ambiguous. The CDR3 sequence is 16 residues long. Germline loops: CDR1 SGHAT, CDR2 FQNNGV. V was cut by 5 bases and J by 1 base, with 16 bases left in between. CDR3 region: CASSLLFCGGTDTQYF. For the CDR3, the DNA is TGTGCCAGCAGCCTATTGTTCTGCGGTGGCACAGATACGCAGTATTTT.

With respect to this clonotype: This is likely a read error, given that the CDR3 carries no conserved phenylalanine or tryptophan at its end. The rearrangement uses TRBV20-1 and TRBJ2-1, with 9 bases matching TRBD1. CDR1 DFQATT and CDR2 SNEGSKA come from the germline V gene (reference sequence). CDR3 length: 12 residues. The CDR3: CSGQGNYNEQFY. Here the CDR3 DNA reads TGCAGCGGACAGGGGAACTACAATGAGCAGTTCTAC.

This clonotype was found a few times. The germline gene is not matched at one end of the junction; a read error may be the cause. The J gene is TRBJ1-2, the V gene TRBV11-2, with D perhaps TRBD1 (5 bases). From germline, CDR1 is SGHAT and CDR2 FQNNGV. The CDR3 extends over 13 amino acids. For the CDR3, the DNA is TGTGCCAGTAGCCCACAGGAGAACTATTGCTACACCTTC. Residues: CASSPQENYCYTF.

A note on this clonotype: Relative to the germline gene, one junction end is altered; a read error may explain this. The CDR3 here is CASLRVVGVVWNGQFF. The CDR3, as DNA: TGTGCCAGCCTAAGGGTTGTGGGGGTCGTTTGGAATGGGCAGTTCTTC. V usage is TRBV6-2 or TRBV6-3 and J usage is TRBJ2-1; D may match TRBD1 or TRBD2 (5 bases each). Germline V gives CDR1 MNHEY, CDR2 SVGEGT. This CDR3 is built from 16 residues.